This TCR beta chain was observed in a study of shared T cell receptors in the human thymus. V was trimmed by 5 bases and J by 5 bases, leaving 19 bases between them. Germline loops: CDR1 SGHTS, CDR2 YDEGEE. This CDR3 is built from 15 residues. Clones were read by immunoSEQ multiplex PCR, and TCRdb kept only the in-frame ones, dropping some. This sample carries around 730,000 clones, 70% to 90% of them seen once, and the ten largest clones take more than 0.008%. These same records also appear under a second study, on human thymus T cells.

The sequence came from a girl under two years old with a congenital heart defect. The chain couples TRBV5-8 to TRBJ1-1, with D perhaps matching TRBD1 (6 bases). The specimen was thymocytes. CDR3 in amino acids: CASRLNGGQGTEAFF. The CDR3 DNA follows: TGTGCCAGCAGGTTGAACGGGGGGCAGGGGACTGAAGCTTTCTTT.